Following are 24 T cell receptor beta chains from one sample sequenced in a study of graft-versus-host responses after intestinal transplantation. Profiled with immunoSEQ multiplex PCR; TCRdb holds only in-frame clones, not every one. Of under 15,000 clones in the sample, about 31% are singletons; the top ten hold around 3%. CFSE-labeled responder cells (approximately 200,000) were plated with approximately 200,000 irradiated, violet-dye-labeled stimulator cells. This sample comprised alloreactive CD8+ T cells from a mixed lymphocyte reaction culture, obtained before intestinal transplant. Specified subset: CFSE-low proliferating T cells sorted from approximately 6-day pre-transplant mixed lymphocyte reaction (GvH or HvG direction). The receptor source for this set is a human patient who received an intestinal transplant.

This chain connects TRBV27 to TRBJ2-7; 8 positions match TRBD1. CDR1 and CDR2 (germline): MNHEY, SMNVEV (reference sequence). The CDR3 has 13 amino acids. Trimming took 4 bases from V and 6 from J; bases not matched to a gene: 5. CDR3 amino acids: CASSSPTGVEQYF. The CDR3 DNA sequence: TGTGCCAGCAGTTCGCCGACAGGGGTCGAGCAGTACTTC.

The rearrangement uses TRBV19 and TRBJ2-1; D is uncertain. With 4 bases removed from V and 2 bases from J, the gap between germline ends came to 12 bases. The CDR3 length is 15 residues. Germline V gene lookup returns CDR1 LNHDA and CDR2 SQIVND (reference sequence). As DNA, the CDR3 is TGTGCCAGTAGTAGAGGACCAAGCCCCTACAATGAGCAGTTCTTC. It translates to CASSRGPSPYNEQFF.

This clone qualifies as medium-sized. The gene calls are TRBV7-9 and TRBJ1-5; D remains ambiguous. V shed 3 bases and J shed 0 bases, with 15 bases lying between them. The germline V gene has CDR1 SEHNR and CDR2 FQNEAQ (reference sequence). The CDR3 loop spans 17 amino acids. The CDR3 nucleotides are TGTGCCAGCAGCTTTCCAGGAACCAGATATAGCAATCAGCCCCAGCATTTT. This codes for CASSFPGTRYSNQPQHF.

This clone qualifies as medium-sized (0.01 to 0.1%). The CDR3 protein is CASSIPDRGFSGELFF. The CDR3 bases are TGTGCCAGTAGTATCCCGGACAGGGGGTTCAGCGGGGAGCTGTTTTTT. The rearrangement joins TRBV19 to TRBJ2-2, with TRBD1 identical over 10 bases. V lost 3 bases to trimming and J lost 7 bases; unmatched junction nucleotides: 8. The V gene's germline CDR1 is LNHDA and CDR2 SQIVND (reference sequence). The CDR3 length is 16 residues.

Only a few counts were recorded for this clone. A much bigger clone sits one base away, suggesting this may be a read error. V gene TRBV13 combines with J gene TRBJ2-7; 9 nucleotides agree with TRBD2. Trimming removed 1 base from V and 2 bases from J; junction bases left unmatched: 6. The germline CDR1 and CDR2 sequences are PRHDT and FYEKMQ (reference sequence). This CDR3 region has 16 residues. CDR3 sequence reads: CASSLAGRGGPYEQYF. The CDR3 DNA is TGTGCCAGCAGCTTAGCAGGGCGGGGGGGCCCCTACGAGCAGTACTTC.

By proportion, this clone is medium-sized (0.01 to 0.1%). V is TRBV4-1 and J is TRBJ1-1; D not certain. The V gene's germline CDR1 is MGHRA and CDR2 YSYEKL. The V end was cut by 0 bases, the J end by 1 base, with 12 bases between. This CDR3 has 16 amino acids. CDR3 sequence reads: CASSQDPGRPNTEAFF. CDR3 nucleotide sequence: TGCGCCAGCAGCCAAGATCCGGGCAGGCCGAACACTGAAGCTTTCTTT.

CDR3 protein: CASSTGSSYEQYF. The CDR3 coding sequence is TGTGCCAGCAGTACCGGGTCCTCCTACGAGCAGTACTTC. The chain has TRBV6-6 and TRBJ2-7, with unresolved D. From germline, CDR1 is MNHNY and CDR2 SVGAGI (reference sequence). The CDR3 length is 13 residues. The V gene lost 5 bases and the J gene lost 0 bases, with 8 bases spanning the gap.

This chain links TRBV12-5 with TRBJ1-3; D gene uncertain. Germline V gene data show CDR1 as LGHNT and CDR2 as FRNRAP. The CDR3 is made up of 14 amino acids. Trimming stripped 2 bases from V and 0 bases from J, with 5 bases between. The DNA for the CDR3 is TGTGCTAGTGGTTTGAGACTCTCTGGAAACACCATATATTTT. This translates into CASGLRLSGNTIYF. The variable domain in full, completed from reference TRBV12-5 and TRBJ1-3, reads DARVTQTPRHKVTEMGQEVTMRCQPILGHNTVFWYRQTMMQGLELLAYFRNRAPLDDSGMPKDRFSAEMPDATLATLKIQPSEPRDSAVYFCASGLRLSGNTIYFGEGSWLTVV.

The chain links TRBV10-1 to TRBJ2-1; D might be TRBD2 (6 bases). The germline V gene has CDR1 WNHNN and CDR2 SYGVQD (reference sequence). Trimming stripped 2 bases from V and 6 bases from J, with 23 bases between. The CDR3 loop spans 18 amino acids. CDR3 protein: CASSEHASAPFGRNEQFF. CDR3 bases: TGCGCCAGCAGTGAGCATGCTAGCGCTCCCTTTGGGCGCAATGAGCAGTTCTTC.

There are a few counts of this clone. CDR3 nucleotide sequence: TGTGCCAGCAGTTCACCTAAGCGGGGGGTCTCCTACGAGCAGTACTTC. Its protein product is CASSSPKRGVSYEQYF. The chain has TRBV27 and TRBJ2-7; 9 bases agree with TRBD2. The CDR3 has 16 amino acids. Germline loops: CDR1 MNHEY, CDR2 SMNVEV (reference sequence). J lost 0 bases, V lost 4 bases, and 7 bases had no gene match.

This rearrangement joins TRBV18 to TRBJ2-5, with D possibly matching TRBD2 (5 bases). Trimming shortened V by 3 bases and J by 4 bases, and 6 bases separated the two germline ends. This CDR3 has 12 amino acids. Germline values: CDR1 KGHSH, CDR2 LQKENI. The CDR3 DNA follows: TGTGCCAGCTCACCGAGGGTAGAGACCCAGTACTTC. Its protein product is CASSPRVETQYF.

This clone was picked up a small number of times. The rearrangement links TRBV6-5 to TRBJ2-3, with D hard to call. This CDR3 region has 13 residues. Germline V gene lookup returns CDR1 MNHEY and CDR2 SVGAGI. The V end lost 0 bases, the J end lost 1 base, and 2 bases lay between the germline ends. The CDR3 protein is CASSYSGTDTQYF. CDR3 DNA: TGTGCCAGCAGTTACTCGGGCACAGATACGCAGTATTTT.

This clone has a handful of counts. The chain couples TRBV10-3 to TRBJ1-1; D not certain. V lost 4 bases to trimming and J lost 3 bases, with 12 bases between them. This CDR3 has 14 residues. Germline V CDR1 and CDR2: ENHRY, SYGVKD. CDR3 DNA sequence: TGTGCCATCAGTGTAACACAACCGTACACTGAAGCTTTCTTT. This encodes CAISVTQPYTEAFF.

This clone is medium-sized (0.01 to 0.1%) within its sample. The chain is built from TRBV29-1 and TRBJ2-7, with unresolved D. CDR1 and CDR2 from the germline V gene are SQVTM and ANQGSEA. The CDR3 loop spans 13 amino acids. Trimming took 6 bases from V and 2 from J, leaving 14 bases between them. CDR3 loop: CSVSDGLAYEQYF. The DNA of the CDR3 is TGCAGCGTCTCGGACGGGTTGGCCTACGAGCAGTACTTC.

The J gene is TRBJ2-7, the V gene TRBV4-2, with 8 bases aligning to TRBD1. From germline, CDR1 is LGHNA and CDR2 YNFKEQ. The CDR3 has 16 residues. With 0 bases clipped from V and 0 bases from J, the junction kept 4 bases outside the gene matches. CDR3 protein: CASSQDRQGFSYEQYF. In DNA form, the CDR3 reads TGTGCCAGCAGCCAAGATCGACAGGGGTTCTCCTACGAGCAGTACTTC.

This clone was counted only a few times. The chain couples TRBV27 to TRBJ2-7; 7 nucleotides align to TRBD1. CDR3 length equals 13 residues. The J segment lost 2 bases and the V segment lost 7 bases, leaving 5 bases of the junction unmatched. The germline gives CDR1 MNHEY, CDR2 SMNVEV (reference sequence). The CDR3 region is CASTPGTAYEQYF. For the CDR3, the DNA is TGTGCCAGCACCCCTGGGACAGCCTACGAGCAGTACTTC.

This clone came up a few times. The rearrangement joins TRBV2 to TRBJ2-5; 9 bases line up with TRBD2. The CDR3 runs 15 residues. Looked up from germline, CDR1 is SNHLY and CDR2 is FYNNEI. V lost 7 bases, J lost 4 bases, and 10 bases stayed unmatched. The CDR3, as DNA: TGTGCCAGCATAAGTGGCGGGGGGGCCGGAGAGACCCAGTACTTC. It specifies CASISGGGAGETQYF. The full variable domain, its missing parts supplied by reference TRBV2 and TRBJ2-5, is EPEVTQTPSHQVTQMGQEVILRCVPISNHLYFYWYRQILGQKVEFLVSFYNNEISEKSEIFDDQFSVERPDGSNFTLKIRSTKLEDSAMYFCASISGGGAGETQYFGPGTRLLVL.

This clone has just a few counts. V and J are TRBV11-2 and TRBJ2-3, with TRBD1 matching over 9 bases. Germline CDR1 is SGHAT and CDR2 is FQNNGV. V trimming: 4 bases; J trimming: 4 bases; junction bases outside the gene matches: 6. The CDR3 totals 15 residues. CDR3 sequence reads: CASSYGTGKADTQYF. The CDR3 DNA follows: TGTGCCAGCAGCTATGGGACAGGGAAGGCAGATACGCAGTATTTT.

V is TRBV6-5 and J is TRBJ2-1, with TRBD2 as a possible D gene (5 bases). The CDR3 extends over 15 amino acids. Per the germline V gene, CDR1 is MNHEY and CDR2 is SVGAGI. V was shortened by 7 bases and J by 6 bases, with 19 bases between the two germline ends. The CDR3 DNA is TGTGCCAGCATCCCACGGGGATACCCCACCAATGAGCAGTTCTTC. Encoded protein: CASIPRGYPTNEQFF.

The CDR3 sequence is CASSSRLRRGRRAGELFF. Here the CDR3 DNA reads TGTGCCAGCAGCTCCAGACTAAGAAGGGGGCGCCGGGCCGGGGAGCTGTTTTTT. The chain recombines TRBV7-4 with TRBJ2-2, with 7 bases identical to TRBD1. Trimming at V came to 4 bases and at J to 6 bases, leaving 17 bases not matched to a gene. The CDR3 is 18 residues long. CDR1 is SGHVT, CDR2 SQSDAQ, per germline.

This chain connects TRBV5-4 to TRBJ2-3; TRBD1 matches 7 bases. Germline V lookup: CDR1 SGHNT, CDR2 YYREEE (reference sequence). V shed 3 bases and J 0 bases; nucleotides not matched to a gene: 4. This CDR3 spans 15 amino acids. Here the CDR3 reads CASSSSTGSTDTQYF. The DNA of the CDR3 is TGTGCCAGCAGCTCATCGACAGGGAGCACAGATACGCAGTATTTT.

This clone was detected only a few times. The rearrangement links TRBV29-1 to TRBJ2-7; TRBD2 might be the D (5 bases). CDR1 is SQVTM, CDR2 ANQGSEA, per germline. The CDR3 is 13 residues long. The V end was cut by 5 bases, the J end by 0 bases, with 11 bases between. CDR3 loop: CSVTTGSSYEQYF. For the CDR3, the DNA is TGCAGCGTTACGACGGGGAGCTCCTACGAGCAGTACTTC.

The rearrangement joins TRBV11-2 to TRBJ1-2, with 7 bases that match TRBD1. The CDR3 covers 13 residues. The germline CDR1 and CDR2 sequences are SGHAT and FQNNGV. The ends lost 3 bases at V and 8 bases at J; junction bases unmatched: 6. CDR3 residues: CASSFATGRGYTF. The CDR3 nucleotides are TGTGCCAGCAGCTTCGCGACAGGGCGCGGCTACACCTTC.

The J gene is TRBJ2-1, the V gene TRBV5-1; TRBD2 matches at 10 bases. Germline V gene data show CDR1 as SGHRS and CDR2 as YFSETQ. The V segment lost 3 bases and the J segment 4 bases; nucleotides outside the gene matches: 7. The CDR3 length is 16 residues. Here the CDR3 reads CASSSLSGGSYNEQFF. The CDR3 nucleotides are TGCGCCAGCAGCTCCCTTAGCGGGGGGTCATACAATGAGCAGTTCTTC. The full variable domain, in which reference TRBV5-1 and TRBJ2-1 provide the parts outside the CDR3, is KAGVTQTPRYLIKTRGQQVTLSCSPISGHRSVSWYQQTPGQGLQFLFEYFSETQRNKGNFPGRFSGRQFSNSRSEMNVSTLELGDSALYLCASSSLSGGSYNEQFFGPGTRLTVL.